These T cell receptor beta chains were read from a single sample in a study of blood T cells in healthy people across ages. TCRdb fed the 5' RACE reads into MiXCR, producing one record per CDR3 protein. The sample records 700,000 to 950,000 distinct CDR3 sequences, roughly 41% being singletons. Material: blood. The receptor set was obtained from a woman aged 60-75 years in good health. Each CDR3 is given with its conserved first and last residue. D genes are given only for firm matches. Only part of the rows carry a size: once, few, many, or a class if the clone is expanded.

j_gene,abundance,v_gene,d_gene,CDR3nt,CDR3aa
TRBJ2-6,NA,TRBV2,NA,TGTGCCAGCACGAGGGAGTCTGGGGCCAACGTCCTGACTTTC,CASTRESGANVLTF
TRBJ2-3,NA,TRBV20-1,NA,TGCAGTGTCCGGGACCCACCCACAGATATGCAGTATTTT,CSVRDPPTDMQYF
TRBJ2-3,NA,TRBV6-1,TRBD1,TGTGCCAGCAGTGACAGGACAGGGGAAGGCACAGATACGCAGTATTTT,CASSDRTGEGTDTQYF
TRBJ2-3,NA,TRBV20-1,TRBD2,TGCAGTGCCGAGGTTCTTGCTAGCGGGACGGATACGCAGTATTTT,CSAEVLASGTDTQYF
TRBJ2-3,few,TRBV9,NA,TGTGCCAGCAGCCCCCGCAAAACCGGGACGTGGGACACAGATACGCAGTATTTT,CASSPRKTGTWDTDTQYF
TRBJ2-5,NA,TRBV7-2,TRBD2,TGTGCCAGCAGCTGGACTAGCGGGGCGGGGGAGAATGAGCAGTACTTC,CASSWTSGAGENEQYF
TRBJ1-6,NA,TRBV20-1,NA,TGCAGTGCTAGAGTTACCGAAAGAGGAGAAAATTCACCCCTCCACTTT,CSARVTERGENSPLHF
TRBJ1-6,NA,TRBV5-1,TRBD1,TGCGCCAGCAGCCGCGACAGGGGCAATAATTCACCCCTCCACTTT,CASSRDRGNNSPLHF
TRBJ1-5,NA,TRBV18,NA,TGTGCCAGCTCACCTCGGGAGGGCGATCAGCCCCAGCATTTT,CASSPREGDQPQHF
TRBJ2-7,few,TRBV6-1,TRBD2,TGTGCCAGCAGAAGACTAGCGGAGGGTTCCTACGAGCAGTACTTC,CASRRLAEGSYEQYF
TRBJ2-3,NA,TRBV7-9,TRBD2,TGTGCTAGCGATACGAGAGCGGGAAACACAGATACGGAGTATTTT,CASDTRAGNTDTEYF
TRBJ2-5,once,TRBV20-1,TRBD1,TGCAGTGCTACCAGGACAGGGAGCGAGACCCAGTACTTC,CSATRTGSETQYF
TRBJ2-5,few,TRBV28,NA,TGTGCCAGCAGTTTAGGAATGGGTGAAGAGACCCAGTACTTC,CASSLGMGEETQYF
TRBJ2-1,NA,TRBV25-1,NA,TGTGCCACCGCTCTGGGAGGGGGCGATGAGCAGTTCTTC,CATALGGGDEQFF
TRBJ2-1,NA,TRBV3-1,TRBD2,TGTGCCAGTTGGGGAGCGGGGGGAAGTGAGCAGTTCTTC,CASWGAGGSEQFF
TRBJ1-2,NA,TRBV20-1,TRBD1,TGCAGTGCTAGAGATCCGGGACAGGGGACGTATGGCTACACCTTC,CSARDPGQGTYGYTF
TRBJ1-1,NA,TRBV7-2,NA,TGTGCCAGCAGCTTAGGGGGTTCGGCTGAAGCTTTCTTT,CASSLGGSAEAFF
TRBJ1-5,few,TRBV12-3/TRBV12-4,NA,TGTGCCAGCACCGGGGGGTTTGGTCAGCCCCAGCATTTT,CASTGGFGQPQHF
TRBJ2-1,many,TRBV25-1,TRBD2,TGTGCCAGCACTACCGGGACTAGCGTCCATGAGCAGTTCTTC,CASTTGTSVHEQFF
TRBJ2-7,NA,TRBV4-2,TRBD2,TGTGCCAGCAGCCAAACCGGGACTAGCGGATACGAGCAGTACTTC,CASSQTGTSGYEQYF
TRBJ2-5,few,TRBV4-1,NA,TGCGCCAGCAGCCAAGATGAAGGGTTCGGGGAGCAGTACTTC,CASSQDEGFGEQYF
TRBJ2-7,many,TRBV5-6,TRBD2,TGTGCCAGCAGCCTTAGCGGGAGTACCTACGAGCAGTACTTC,CASSLSGSTYEQYF
TRBJ2-2,NA,TRBV12-3/TRBV12-4,TRBD1,TGTGCCAGCAGTTTAGAAGACAGGGTATCCGGGGAGCTGTTTTTT,CASSLEDRVSGELFF
TRBJ2-7,NA,TRBV4-3,NA,TGCGCCAGCAGCCAGTTGGCCCAGGGGTCAGGCGAGCAGTACTTC,CASSQLAQGSGEQYF
TRBJ1-2,NA,TRBV2,NA,TGTGCCAGCAGTGACCACAGGGACTATGGCTACACCTTC,CASSDHRDYGYTF
TRBJ2-5,NA,TRBV6-5,TRBD2,TGTGCCAGCAGTTACCTGCGGGAGGGTTGGGAGACCCAGTACTTC,CASSYLREGWETQYF
TRBJ2-2,NA,TRBV28,TRBD2,TGTGCCAGCAGGCCGGGACTAGCCTCGACCGGGGAGCTGTTTTTT,CASRPGLASTGELFF
TRBJ2-7,NA,TRBV27,NA,TGTGCCAGCAGTTTTGGGGGGACGGGAACCTACGAGCAGTACTTC,CASSFGGTGTYEQYF
TRBJ2-1,NA,TRBV5-1,TRBD1,TGCGCCAGCAGACAGGGACAGACATCTTCCTTCTACGGGGAGCAGTTCTTC,CASRQGQTSSFYGEQFF
TRBJ1-2,NA,TRBV7-2,NA,TGTGCCAGCAGCCGAGCCGGGGGGCTTGGCTATGGCTACACCTTC,CASSRAGGLGYGYTF
TRBJ2-3,many,TRBV4-3,TRBD2,TGCGCCAGCAGCACACTAGCGGGAGGAACAGATACGCAGTATTTT,CASSTLAGGTDTQYF
TRBJ1-1,NA,TRBV18,NA,TGTGCCAGCTCACCGGTGTGCGAGAACACTGAAGCTTTCTTT,CASSPVCENTEAFF
TRBJ2-1,many,TRBV4-2,NA,TGTGCCAGCAGCCAGGATCACTACAATGAGCAGTTCTTC,CASSQDHYNEQFF
TRBJ2-3,NA,TRBV5-1,NA,TGCGCCAGCTTCCTCTCAACGGGCCCCACAGATACGCAGTATTTT,CASFLSTGPTDTQYF
TRBJ1-4,NA,TRBV28,NA,TGTGCCAACAGTTCTCTGACAGCGCTTGAAAAACTGTTTTTT,CANSSLTALEKLFF
TRBJ2-7,NA,TRBV6-2/TRBV6-3,TRBD2,TGTGCCAGCAGCCCCTATACGACTAGCGGGAGGGCCTACGAGCAGTACTTC,CASSPYTTSGRAYEQYF
TRBJ2-5,few,TRBV7-6,TRBD1,TGTGCCAGCAGCCCCCGGACAGGGGGCGGTCAGACCCAGTACTTC,CASSPRTGGGQTQYF
TRBJ1-1,NA,TRBV10-3,NA,TGTGCCATCAGTGACACGGACGGACCCACTGAAGCTTTCTTT,CAISDTDGPTEAFF
TRBJ2-2,NA,TRBV7-2,NA,TGTGCCAGCAGCTCTGGGCCGGGTACCGGGGAGCTGTTTTTT,CASSSGPGTGELFF
TRBJ2-7,NA,TRBV7-2,TRBD2,TGTGCCAGCAGCCCGCGGGGGGCGGCCCCCTACGAGCAGTACTTC,CASSPRGAAPYEQYF
TRBJ2-7,few,TRBV20-1,NA,TGCAGTGCGAGTATGGGGGGCGGGTACGAGCAGTACTTC,CSASMGGGYEQYF
TRBJ2-1,few,TRBV12-3/TRBV12-4,TRBD2,TGTGCCAGCAGGACTAGCTTGAATGAGCAGTTCTTC,CASRTSLNEQFF
TRBJ2-5,NA,TRBV5-6,TRBD2,TGTACCAGCAGCCTCCAGGGACTAGCGGGAGTTTTCAATGAGCAGTACTTC,CTSSLQGLAGVFNEQYF
TRBJ2-1,NA,TRBV20-1,TRBD2,TGCAGTGCTAATCTGGCGGGGGTTGGCAATGAGCAGTTCTTC,CSANLAGVGNEQFF
TRBJ2-4,NA,TRBV12-3/TRBV12-4,NA,TGTGCCAGCAGTCAAGGGACCAAAAACATTCAGTACTTC,CASSQGTKNIQYF
TRBJ2-7,NA,TRBV25-1,NA,TGTGCCAGCAGTGGGGGGGTCTCCTACGAGCAGTACTTC,CASSGGVSYEQYF
TRBJ1-5,NA,TRBV30,NA,TGTGCCTGGAGTGCCGCGAGGGGCGACTATAGCAATCAGCCCCAGCATTTT,CAWSAARGDYSNQPQHF
TRBJ2-1,many,TRBV5-1,NA,TGCGCCAGCAGCTTGAAAGGGCTCTCCTCCTACAATGAGCAGTTCTTC,CASSLKGLSSYNEQFF
TRBJ2-6,many,TRBV6-2/TRBV6-3,NA,TGTGCCAGCAGTTTCCCGGGTCTCTCTGGGGCCAACGTCCTGACTTTC,CASSFPGLSGANVLTF
TRBJ2-4,NA,TRBV29-1,NA,TGCAGCGTCTCCGAGGACATTCAGTACTTC,CSVSEDIQYF
TRBJ2-3,NA,TRBV12-3/TRBV12-4,NA,TGTGCCAGCATCAGACGGGGCAGGGGCGCAGATACGCAGTATTTT,CASIRRGRGADTQYF